This T cell receptor (beta chain) was captured by sequencing in a study of OX40 agonist ivuxolimab in advanced cancers. Study conclusions and caveats: Among expanded peripheral T cells, antigen specificity went undetermined.

Assay used: immunoSEQ multiplex PCR; TCRdb lists only in-frame clones, some missing. Of about 18,000 clones listed, about 67% were seen once; the top ten hold about 20%. The CDR3 covers 12 residues. The J segment lost 14 bases and the V segment lost 3 bases, leaving 5 bases of the junction unmatched. Germline V gene data show CDR1 as MNHNS and CDR2 as SASEGT. Regarding this clone: Its antigen is unidentified.

The chain couples TRBV6-1 to TRBJ2-2; 8 bases agree with TRBD1. The sequences come from CD4+ or CD8+ T cells sorted from blood, collected in a trial of the OX40 agonist ivuxolimab. The clonotype was recovered from an adult with an advanced solid tumor such as melanoma, head and neck, liver or kidney cancer. The CDR3 here is CASSEWTGKLFF. The DNA of the CDR3 is TGTGCCAGCAGTGAGTGGACAGGGAAACTGTTTTTT.